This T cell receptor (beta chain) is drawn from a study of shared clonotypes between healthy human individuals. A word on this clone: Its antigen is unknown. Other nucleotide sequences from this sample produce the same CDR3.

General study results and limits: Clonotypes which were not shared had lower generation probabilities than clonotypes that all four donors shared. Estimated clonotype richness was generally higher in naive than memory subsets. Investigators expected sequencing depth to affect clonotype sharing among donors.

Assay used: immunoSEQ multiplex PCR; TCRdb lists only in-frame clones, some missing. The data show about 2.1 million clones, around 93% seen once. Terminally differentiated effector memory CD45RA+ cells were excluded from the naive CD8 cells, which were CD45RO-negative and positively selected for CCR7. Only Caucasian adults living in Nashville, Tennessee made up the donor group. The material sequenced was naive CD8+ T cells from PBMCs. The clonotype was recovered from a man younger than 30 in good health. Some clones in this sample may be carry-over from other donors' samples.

CDR3 nucleotide sequence: TGTGCCAGCAGTGAAGTGGGGTTCTACGAGCAGTACTTC. Its translation: CASSEVGFYEQYF. V gene TRBV6-1 combines with J gene TRBJ2-7, with D uncertain. V lost 1 base to trimming and J lost 3 bases, with 7 bases between them. Germline lookup yields CDR1 MNHNS and CDR2 SASEGT. CDR3 length: 13 residues.